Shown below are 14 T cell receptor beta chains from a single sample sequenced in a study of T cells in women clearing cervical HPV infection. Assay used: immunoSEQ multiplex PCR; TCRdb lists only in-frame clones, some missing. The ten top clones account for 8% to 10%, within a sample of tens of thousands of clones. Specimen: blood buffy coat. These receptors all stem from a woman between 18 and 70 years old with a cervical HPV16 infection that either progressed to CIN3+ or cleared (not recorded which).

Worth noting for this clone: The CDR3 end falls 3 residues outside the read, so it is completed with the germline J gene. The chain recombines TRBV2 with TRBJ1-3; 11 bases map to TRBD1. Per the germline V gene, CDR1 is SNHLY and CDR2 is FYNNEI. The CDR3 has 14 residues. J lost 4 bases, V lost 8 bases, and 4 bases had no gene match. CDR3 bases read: TGTGCCAGCTGGACAGGGGGCTTAGGAAACACC. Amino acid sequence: CASWTGGLGNT. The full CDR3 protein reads CASWTGGLGNTIYF. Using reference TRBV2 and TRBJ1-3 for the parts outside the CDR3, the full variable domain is EPEVTQTPSHQVTQMGQEVILRCVPISNHLYFYWYRQILGQKVEFLVSFYNNEISEKSEIFDDQFSVERPDGSNFTLKIRSTKLEDSAMYFCASWTGGLGNTIYFGEGSWLTVV.

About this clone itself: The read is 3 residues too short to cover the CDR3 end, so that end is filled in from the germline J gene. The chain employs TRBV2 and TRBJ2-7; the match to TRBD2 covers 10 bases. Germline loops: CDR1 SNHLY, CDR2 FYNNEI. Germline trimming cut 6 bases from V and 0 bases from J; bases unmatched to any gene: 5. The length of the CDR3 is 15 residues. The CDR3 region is CASSVAGGISYEQYF. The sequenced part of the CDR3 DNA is TGTGCCAGCAGCGTAGCGGGGGGTATCTCCTACGAG.

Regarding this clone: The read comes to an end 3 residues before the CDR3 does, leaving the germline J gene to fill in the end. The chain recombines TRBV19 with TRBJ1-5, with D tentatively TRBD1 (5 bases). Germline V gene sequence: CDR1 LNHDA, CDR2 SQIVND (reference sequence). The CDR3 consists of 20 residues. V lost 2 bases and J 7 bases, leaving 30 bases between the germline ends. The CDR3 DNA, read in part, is TGTGCCAGTAGTATACGGAGGTGGAGCGGGGATAAAGGACATGACCAGCCC. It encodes CASSIRRWSGDKGHDQP. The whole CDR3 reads CASSIRRWSGDKGHDQPQHF.

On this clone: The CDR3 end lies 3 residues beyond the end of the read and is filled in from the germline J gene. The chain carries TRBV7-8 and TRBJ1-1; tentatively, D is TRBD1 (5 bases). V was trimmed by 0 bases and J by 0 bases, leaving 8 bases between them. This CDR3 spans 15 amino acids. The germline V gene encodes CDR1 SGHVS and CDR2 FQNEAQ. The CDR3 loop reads CASSLAGPMNTEAFF. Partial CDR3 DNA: TGTGCCAGCAGCTTAGCGGGGCCAATGAACACTGAA.

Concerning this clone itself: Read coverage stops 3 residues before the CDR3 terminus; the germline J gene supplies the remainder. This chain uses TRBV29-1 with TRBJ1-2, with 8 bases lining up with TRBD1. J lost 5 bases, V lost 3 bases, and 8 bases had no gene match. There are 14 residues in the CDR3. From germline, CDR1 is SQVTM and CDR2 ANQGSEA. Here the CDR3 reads CSVDKTGAGYGYTF. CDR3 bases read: TGCAGCGTTGATAAGACAGGGGCTGGGTATGGC.

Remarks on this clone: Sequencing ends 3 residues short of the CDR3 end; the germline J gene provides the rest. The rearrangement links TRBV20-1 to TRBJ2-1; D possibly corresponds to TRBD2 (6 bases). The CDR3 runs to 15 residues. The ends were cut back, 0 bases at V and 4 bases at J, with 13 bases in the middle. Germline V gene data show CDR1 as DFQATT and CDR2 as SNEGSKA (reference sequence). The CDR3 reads CSARERGHEYNEQFF. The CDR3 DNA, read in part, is TGCAGTGCTAGAGAGCGGGGCCATGAGTACAATGAG.

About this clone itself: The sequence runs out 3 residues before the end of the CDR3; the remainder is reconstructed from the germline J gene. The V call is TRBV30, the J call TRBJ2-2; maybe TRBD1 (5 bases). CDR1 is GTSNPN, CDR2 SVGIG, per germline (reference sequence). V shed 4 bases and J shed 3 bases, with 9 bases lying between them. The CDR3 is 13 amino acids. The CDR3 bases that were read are TGTGCCTGGAAGGGGTTATACACCGGGGAG. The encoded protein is CAWKGLYTGE. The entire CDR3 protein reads CAWKGLYTGELFF.

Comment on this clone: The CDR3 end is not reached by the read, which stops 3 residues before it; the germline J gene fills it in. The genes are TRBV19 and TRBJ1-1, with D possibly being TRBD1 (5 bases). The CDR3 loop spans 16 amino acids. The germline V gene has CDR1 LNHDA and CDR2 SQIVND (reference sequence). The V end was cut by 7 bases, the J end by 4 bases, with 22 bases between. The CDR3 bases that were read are TGTGCCAGTAATTTCGGGCAGGGAGCGTCTTCCACTGAA. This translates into CASNFGQGASSTE. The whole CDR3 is CASNFGQGASSTEAFF.

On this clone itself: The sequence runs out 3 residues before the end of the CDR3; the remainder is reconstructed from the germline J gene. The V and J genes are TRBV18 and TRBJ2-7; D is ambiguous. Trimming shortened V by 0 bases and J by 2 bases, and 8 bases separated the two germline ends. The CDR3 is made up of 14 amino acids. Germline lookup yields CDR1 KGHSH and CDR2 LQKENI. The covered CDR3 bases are TGTGCCAGCTCACCACCGAGGCCTGCCTACGAG. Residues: CASSPPRPAYE. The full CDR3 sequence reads CASSPPRPAYEQYF. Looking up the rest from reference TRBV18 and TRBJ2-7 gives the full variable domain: NAGVMQNPRHLVRRRGQEARLRCSPMKGHSHVYWYRQLPEEGLKFMVYLQKENIIDESGMPKERFSAEFPKEGPSILRIQQVVRGDSAAYFCASSPPRPAYEQYFGPGTRLTVT.

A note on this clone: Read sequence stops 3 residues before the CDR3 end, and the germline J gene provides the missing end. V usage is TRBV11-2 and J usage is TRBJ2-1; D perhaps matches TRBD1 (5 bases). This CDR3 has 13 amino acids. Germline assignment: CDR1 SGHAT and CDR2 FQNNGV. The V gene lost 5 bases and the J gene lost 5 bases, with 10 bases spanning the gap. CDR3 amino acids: CASSPDRHNEQFF. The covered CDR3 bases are TGTGCCAGCAGCCCTGACAGACACAATGAG.

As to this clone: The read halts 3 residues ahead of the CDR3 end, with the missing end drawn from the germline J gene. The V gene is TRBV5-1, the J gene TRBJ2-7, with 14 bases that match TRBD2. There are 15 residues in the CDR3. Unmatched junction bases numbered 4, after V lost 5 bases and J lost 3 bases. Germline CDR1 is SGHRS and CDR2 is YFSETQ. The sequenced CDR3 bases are TGCGCCAGCAGGATGGGACTAGCGGGAGTCTACGAG. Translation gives CASRMGLAGVYE. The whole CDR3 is CASRMGLAGVYEQYF.

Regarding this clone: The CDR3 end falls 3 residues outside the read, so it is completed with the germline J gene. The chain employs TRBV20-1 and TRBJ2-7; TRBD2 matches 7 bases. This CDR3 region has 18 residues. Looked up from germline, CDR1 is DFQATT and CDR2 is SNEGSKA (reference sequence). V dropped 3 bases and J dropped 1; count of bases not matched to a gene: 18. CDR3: CSARDTASGHMVSYEQYF. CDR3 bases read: TGCAGTGCTAGGGATACCGCTAGCGGCCACATGGTATCCTACGAG.

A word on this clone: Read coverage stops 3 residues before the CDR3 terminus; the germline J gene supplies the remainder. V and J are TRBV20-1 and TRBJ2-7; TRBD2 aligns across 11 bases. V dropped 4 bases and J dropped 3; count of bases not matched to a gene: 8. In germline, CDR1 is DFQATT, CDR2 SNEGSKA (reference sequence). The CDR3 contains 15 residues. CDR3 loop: CSATLTSGSFYEQYF. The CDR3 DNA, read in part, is TGCAGTGCTACTCTAACTAGCGGGAGTTTCTACGAG.

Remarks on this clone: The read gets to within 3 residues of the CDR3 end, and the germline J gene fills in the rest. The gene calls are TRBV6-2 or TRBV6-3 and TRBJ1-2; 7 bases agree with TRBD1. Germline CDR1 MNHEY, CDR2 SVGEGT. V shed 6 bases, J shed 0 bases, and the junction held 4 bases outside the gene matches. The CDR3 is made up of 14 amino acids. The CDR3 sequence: CASRRDSSNYGYTF. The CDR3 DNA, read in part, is TGTGCCAGCAGGAGGGACAGCTCTAACTATGGC.